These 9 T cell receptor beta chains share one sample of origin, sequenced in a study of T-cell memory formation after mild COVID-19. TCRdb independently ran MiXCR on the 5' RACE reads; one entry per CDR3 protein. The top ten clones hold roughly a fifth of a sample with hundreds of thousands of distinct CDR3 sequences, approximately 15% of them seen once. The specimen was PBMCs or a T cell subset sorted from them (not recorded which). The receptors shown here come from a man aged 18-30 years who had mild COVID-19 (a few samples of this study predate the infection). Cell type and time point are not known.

In DNA form, the CDR3 reads TGTGCCAGCAGCTCCGGCCCCTCCGGAGGGACCCAGTACTTC. Protein product: CASSSGPSGGTQYF. The V gene is TRBV7-2, the J gene TRBJ2-5; weak D call: TRBD2 (5 bases). Trimming cost V 4 bases and J 7 bases, with 16 bases left between them. Germline V lookup: CDR1 SGHTA, CDR2 FQGNSA. The CDR3 runs to 14 residues.

CDR3 loop: CASSNGLGQGMETQYF. DNA of the CDR3: TGTGCCAGCAGCAACGGCCTTGGACAGGGCATGGAGACCCAGTACTTC. The J gene is TRBJ2-5, the V gene TRBV9, with 8 bases matching TRBD1. The CDR3 is made up of 16 amino acids. The germline CDR1 and CDR2 sequences are SGDLS and YYNGEE. V lost 4 bases and J lost 5; bases outside the gene matches: 13.

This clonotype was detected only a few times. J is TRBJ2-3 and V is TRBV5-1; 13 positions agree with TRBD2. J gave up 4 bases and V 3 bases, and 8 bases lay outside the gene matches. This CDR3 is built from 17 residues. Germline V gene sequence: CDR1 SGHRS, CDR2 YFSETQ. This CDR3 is CASSSGLAGVKSDTQYF. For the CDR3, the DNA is TGCGCCAGCAGCTCCGGACTAGCGGGGGTGAAGTCAGATACGCAGTATTTT. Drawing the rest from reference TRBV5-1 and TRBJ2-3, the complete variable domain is KAGVTQTPRYLIKTRGQQVTLSCSPISGHRSVSWYQQTPGQGLQFLFEYFSETQRNKGNFPGRFSGRQFSNSRSEMNVSTLELGDSALYLCASSSGLAGVKSDTQYFGPGTRLTVL.

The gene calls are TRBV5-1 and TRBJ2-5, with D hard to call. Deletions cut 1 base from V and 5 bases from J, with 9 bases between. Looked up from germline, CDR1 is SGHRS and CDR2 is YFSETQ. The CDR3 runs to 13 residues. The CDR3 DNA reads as TGCGCCAGCAGCTTGTTACAGTCGGAGACCCAGTACTTC. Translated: CASSLLQSETQYF.

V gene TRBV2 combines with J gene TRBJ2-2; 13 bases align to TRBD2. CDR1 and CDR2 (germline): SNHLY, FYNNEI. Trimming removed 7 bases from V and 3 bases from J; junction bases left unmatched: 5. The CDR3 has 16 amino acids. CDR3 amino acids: CASTGLAGAYTGELFF. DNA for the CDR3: TGTGCCAGCACCGGACTAGCGGGGGCTTACACCGGGGAGCTGTTTTTT.

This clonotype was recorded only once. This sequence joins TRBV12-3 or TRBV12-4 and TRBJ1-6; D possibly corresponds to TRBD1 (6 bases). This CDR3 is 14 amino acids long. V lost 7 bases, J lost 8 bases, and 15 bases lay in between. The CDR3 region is CASKDQGWYSPLHF. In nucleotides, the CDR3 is TGTGCCAGCAAAGATCAGGGGTGGTATTCACCCCTCCACTTT.

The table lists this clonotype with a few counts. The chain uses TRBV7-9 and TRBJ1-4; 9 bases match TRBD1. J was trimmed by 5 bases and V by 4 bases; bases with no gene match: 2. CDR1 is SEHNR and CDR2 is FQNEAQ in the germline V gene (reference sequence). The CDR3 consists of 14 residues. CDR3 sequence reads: CASSSTGGNEKLFF. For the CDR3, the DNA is TGTGCCAGCAGCTCGACAGGGGGGAATGAAAAACTGTTTTTT.

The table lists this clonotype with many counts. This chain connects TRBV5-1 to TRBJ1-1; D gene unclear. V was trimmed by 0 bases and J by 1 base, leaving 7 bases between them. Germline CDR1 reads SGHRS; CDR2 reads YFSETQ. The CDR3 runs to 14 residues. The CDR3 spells CASSLDSTNTEAFF. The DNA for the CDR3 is TGCGCCAGCAGCTTGGACTCTACGAACACTGAAGCTTTCTTT.

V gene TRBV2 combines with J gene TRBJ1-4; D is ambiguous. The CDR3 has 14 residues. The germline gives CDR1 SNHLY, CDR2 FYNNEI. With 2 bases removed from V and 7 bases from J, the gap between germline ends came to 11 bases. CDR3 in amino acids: CASSEKRIAEKLFF. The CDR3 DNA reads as TGTGCCAGCAGTGAAAAACGAATTGCTGAAAAACTGTTTTTT.